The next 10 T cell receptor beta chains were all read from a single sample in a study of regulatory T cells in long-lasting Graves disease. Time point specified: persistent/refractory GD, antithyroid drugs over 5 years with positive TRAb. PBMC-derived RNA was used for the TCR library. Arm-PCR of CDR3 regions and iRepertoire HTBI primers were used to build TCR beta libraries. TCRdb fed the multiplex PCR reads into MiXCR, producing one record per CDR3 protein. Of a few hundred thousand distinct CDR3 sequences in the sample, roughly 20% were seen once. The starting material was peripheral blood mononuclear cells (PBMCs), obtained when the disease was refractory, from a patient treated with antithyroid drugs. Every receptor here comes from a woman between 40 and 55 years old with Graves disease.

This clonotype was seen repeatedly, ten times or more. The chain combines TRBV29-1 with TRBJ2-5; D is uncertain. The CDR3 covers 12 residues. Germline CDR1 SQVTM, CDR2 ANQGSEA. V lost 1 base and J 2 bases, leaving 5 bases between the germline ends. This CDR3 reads CSVEGQQETQYF. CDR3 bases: TGCAGCGTTGAAGGGCAGCAAGAGACCCAGTACTTC.

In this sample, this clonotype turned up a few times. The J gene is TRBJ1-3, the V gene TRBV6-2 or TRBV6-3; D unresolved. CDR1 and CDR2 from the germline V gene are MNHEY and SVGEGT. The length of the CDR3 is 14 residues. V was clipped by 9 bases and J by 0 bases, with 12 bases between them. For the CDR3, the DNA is TGTGCCAGTGTGGGTACCAGCTCTGGAAACACCATATATTTT. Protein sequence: CASVGTSSGNTIYF.

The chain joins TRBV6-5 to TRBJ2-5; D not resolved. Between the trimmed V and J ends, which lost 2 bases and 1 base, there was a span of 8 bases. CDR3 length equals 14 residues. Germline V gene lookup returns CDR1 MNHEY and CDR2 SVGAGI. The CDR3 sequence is CASSYGPRQETQYF. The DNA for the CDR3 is TGTGCCAGCAGTTACGGGCCACGCCAAGAGACCCAGTACTTC.

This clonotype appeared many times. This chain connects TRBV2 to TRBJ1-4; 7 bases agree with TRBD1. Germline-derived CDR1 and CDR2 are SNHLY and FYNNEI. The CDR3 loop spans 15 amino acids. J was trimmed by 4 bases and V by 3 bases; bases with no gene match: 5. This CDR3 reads CASSDDRVFNEKLFF. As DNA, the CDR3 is TGTGCCAGCAGTGACGACAGGGTGTTTAATGAAAAACTGTTTTTT.

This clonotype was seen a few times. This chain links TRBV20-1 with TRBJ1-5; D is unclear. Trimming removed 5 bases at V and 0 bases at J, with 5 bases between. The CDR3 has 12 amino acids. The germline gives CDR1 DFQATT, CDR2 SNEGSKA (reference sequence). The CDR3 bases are TGCAGTGCTGGCCATAGCAATCAGCCCCAGCATTTT. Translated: CSAGHSNQPQHF.

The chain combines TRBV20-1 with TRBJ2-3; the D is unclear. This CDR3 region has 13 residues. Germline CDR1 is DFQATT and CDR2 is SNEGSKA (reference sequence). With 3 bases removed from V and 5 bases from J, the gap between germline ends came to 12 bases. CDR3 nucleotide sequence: TGCAGTGCTAGGCTAGTAAGTCAAGATACGCAGTATTTT. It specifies CSARLVSQDTQYF.

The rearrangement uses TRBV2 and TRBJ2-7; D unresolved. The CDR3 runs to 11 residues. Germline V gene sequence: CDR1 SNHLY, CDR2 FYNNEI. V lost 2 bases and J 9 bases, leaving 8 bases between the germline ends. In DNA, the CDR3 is TGTGCCAGCAGTGAACTTGATACGCAGTACTTC. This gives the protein CASSELDTQYF. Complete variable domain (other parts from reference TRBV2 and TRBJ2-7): EPEVTQTPSHQVTQMGQEVILRCVPISNHLYFYWYRQILGQKVEFLVSFYNNEISEKSEIFDDQFSVERPDGSNFTLKIRSTKLEDSAMYFCASSELDTQYFGPGTRLTVT.

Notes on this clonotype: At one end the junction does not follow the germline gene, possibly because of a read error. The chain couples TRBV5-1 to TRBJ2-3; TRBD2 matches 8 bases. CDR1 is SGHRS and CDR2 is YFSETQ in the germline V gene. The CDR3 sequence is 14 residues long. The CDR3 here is CASFGAGGRDTQYF. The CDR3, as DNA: TGTGCCAGCTTCGGGGCGGGAGGAAGGGATACGCAGTATTTT.

This CDR3 reads CASSLTGGREKLFF. DNA for the CDR3: TGTGCCAGCAGCTTAACGGGGGGCCGTGAAAAACTGTTTTTT. The rearrangement joins TRBV7-2 to TRBJ1-4; possible D gene TRBD1, 6 bases. Germline CDR1 and CDR2: SGHTA and FQGNSA. The CDR3 has 14 amino acids. V lost 2 bases to trimming and J lost 7 bases, with 11 bases between them.

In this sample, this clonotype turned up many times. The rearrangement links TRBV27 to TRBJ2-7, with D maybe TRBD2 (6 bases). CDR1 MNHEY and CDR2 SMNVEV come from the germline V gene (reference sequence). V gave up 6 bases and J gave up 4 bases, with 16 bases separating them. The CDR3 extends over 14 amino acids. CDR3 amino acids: CASRTSRGGYEQYF. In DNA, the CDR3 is TGTGCCAGCAGGACTAGTCGGGGTGGGTACGAGCAGTACTTC.